This is a list of T cell receptor beta chains from one sample in a study of Ad26.COV2.S vaccination and SARS-CoV-2 variants. Using immunoSEQ multiplex PCR, the repertoire was profiled, and TCRdb retains in-frame clones only, with some absent. This table has approximately 360,000 clones, approximately 83% appearing once. Source: peripheral blood, taken in a trial of Ad26.COV2.S vaccine versus placebo. The receptors here all came from a person aged 18 to 65 who received the Ad26.COV2.S COVID-19 vaccine or a placebo. Both conserved end residues are part of each CDR3. The order of the fields is V gene, J gene, clone size, D gene, CDR3 DNA, CDR3 protein. The D gene is left open where the match is weak. Expanded clones get a size class; other rows say once, few or many, or leave the size out.

TRBV5-1	TRBJ2-6	.	.	TGCGCCAGCAGCTACCAGGGCTCTGGGGCCAATGTCCTGACTTTC	CASSYQGSGANVLTF
TRBV18	TRBJ2-6	.	TRBD1	TGTGCCAGCTCCCGGCCGACAGGGGCTGGGGCCAACGTCCTGACTTTC	CASSRPTGAGANVLTF
TRBV9	TRBJ2-7	few	TRBD2	TGTGCCAGCAGCGGACTAGCGGGAGGGTACGAGCAGTACTTC	CASSGLAGGYEQYF
TRBV19	TRBJ2-3	once	TRBD1	TGTGCCACCACCTGGGGACAGGGCACAGATACGCAGTATTTT	CATTWGQGTDTQYF
TRBV7-2	TRBJ1-1	.	TRBD1	TGTGCCAGCAGCTTCGATCCCAGGGGGGAGGCTTTCTTT	CASSFDPRGEAFF
TRBV3-1/TRBV3-2	TRBJ2-3	.	.	TGTGCCAGCAGCCAGCTAGCGACAGATACGCAGTATTTT	CASSQLATDTQYF
TRBV19	TRBJ2-1	.	.	TGTGCCAGTAGTACGTCGGCGCTTAATGAGCAGTTCTTC	CASSTSALNEQFF
TRBV5-7	TRBJ1-6	.	TRBD1	TGTGCCAGCAGTCCGACAGGGAGCTCCTATAATTCACCCCTCCACTTT	CASSPTGSSYNSPLHF
TRBV21-1	TRBJ2-5	.	.	TGTGCCAGCAGCAGGGGATTTCGGACAGGGGGTAGGGGAGAGACCCAGTACTTC	CASSRGFRTGGRGETQYF
TRBV3-1/TRBV3-2	TRBJ2-1	once	.	TGTGCCAGCAGCCAAGATGGCAGTTTCCATGAGCAGTTCTTC	CASSQDGSFHEQFF
TRBV12-5	TRBJ2-3	.	.	TGTGCTAGTGGTTTGGTCCCGGATACGCAGTATTTT	CASGLVPDTQYF
TRBV9	TRBJ1-3	.	.	TGTGCCAGCAGCGGTGGGGTGCGTCTTAGAAACACCATATATTTT	CASSGGVRLRNTIYF
TRBV6-5	TRBJ2-7	.	.	TGTGCCAGCAGCCAAGGGGGAAGCTCCTACGAGCAGTACTTC	CASSQGGSSYEQYF
TRBV9	TRBJ2-7	.	.	TGTGCCAGCAGCCTCCGGACAGACAGCTACGAGCAGTACTTC	CASSLRTDSYEQYF
TRBV12-3/TRBV12-4	TRBJ2-3	.	.	TGTGCCAGCAGTGACAGCTCACATACGCAGTATTTT	CASSDSSHTQYF
TRBV5-4	TRBJ1-1	many	.	TGTGCCCTTGGGAACGGGTATAAAACTTTCTTT	CALGNGYKTFF
TRBV7-9	TRBJ1-2	.	.	TGTGCCAGCAGCTTAAGCGTCGGGAATAGACACCTTGGCTACACCTTC	CASSLSVGNRHLGYTF
TRBV2	TRBJ1-2	once	.	TGTGCCAGCGTAAATCTCCGGGACACATCTGGCGCTGGAGATGGCTACACCTTC	CASVNLRDTSGAGDGYTF
TRBV4-3	TRBJ2-3	once	TRBD2	TGCGCCAGCAGCCAGCTCGGGGGGAGGGATACGCAGTATTTT	CASSQLGGRDTQYF
TRBV11-2	TRBJ2-1	.	.	TGTGCCAGCAGCTTGGGAGGGGGCTTCAATGAGCAGTTCTTC	CASSLGGGFNEQFF
TRBV3-1/TRBV3-2	TRBJ2-2	.	.	TGTGCCAGCAGCCAAGGCAACACTCTCACCGGGGAGCTGTTTTTT	CASSQGNTLTGELFF
TRBV12-5	TRBJ2-7	few	.	TGTGCTAGTGGTTTGACAGGGTCCTACGAGCAGTACTTC	CASGLTGSYEQYF
TRBV6-2/TRBV6-3	TRBJ2-7	.	.	TGTGCCAGCAGTTACCCCGGGTCCTACGAGCAGTACTTC	CASSYPGSYEQYF
TRBV27	TRBJ1-6	.	.	TGTGCCAGCAGTTGGAACCGACGGGCCGGGGATAATTCACCCCTCCACTTT	CASSWNRRAGDNSPLHF
TRBV18	TRBJ1-1	.	.	TGTGCCAGCTCACCCCCTGGCAGTTACACTGAAGCTTTCTTT	CASSPPGSYTEAFF
TRBV7-6	TRBJ2-7	.	.	TGTGCCAGCAGCTCGTCGGGAGCGTACTCCTACGAGCAGTACTTC	CASSSSGAYSYEQYF
TRBV10-3	TRBJ1-2	.	TRBD1	TGTGCCATCAGCCCCTATCCCGGGGACAGGGTAGGGGTTGGCTACACCTTC	CAISPYPGDRVGVGYTF
TRBV3-1/TRBV3-2	TRBJ2-7	once	.	TGTGCCAGCAGCCAACCGTTTTTGCAGTACTTC	CASSQPFLQYF
TRBV28	TRBJ1-2	.	.	TGTGCCAGCTACCGTGGTTCTGGCTACACCTTC	CASYRGSGYTF
TRBV4-1	TRBJ1-5	.	.	TGCGCCAGCAGCCAAGTGAGTACAGTTAGCAATCAGCCCCAGCATTTT	CASSQVSTVSNQPQHF
TRBV5-5	TRBJ2-7	.	.	TGTGCCAGCAGCTTGGGGCCAGGGGTCTACGAGCAGTACTTC	CASSLGPGVYEQYF
TRBV7-9	TRBJ2-7	.	.	TGTGCCAGCAGCCCAGACGGTTCCTACGAGCAGTACTTC	CASSPDGSYEQYF
TRBV18	TRBJ1-3	.	.	TGTGCCAGCTCACCGAGCGTTACAGGGCACTCTGGAAACACCATATATTTT	CASSPSVTGHSGNTIYF
TRBV6-5	TRBJ2-1	.	.	TGTGCCAGCAGTTACGGCCCGAGCTCCTACAATGAGCAGTTCTTC	CASSYGPSSYNEQFF
TRBV7-9	TRBJ2-7	.	TRBD1	TGTGCCAGCAGCCCTACAACCATCCGGGACAGGAGCTCCTACGAGCAGTACTTC	CASSPTTIRDRSSYEQYF
TRBV9	TRBJ2-7	.	.	TGTGCCAGCAGCGAGCACAGGGCCGACTACGAGCAGTACTTC	CASSEHRADYEQYF
TRBV28	TRBJ1-5	few	.	TGTGCCAGCGGCCAGAACAATCAGCCCCAGCATTTT	CASGQNNQPQHF
TRBV7-3	TRBJ2-2	.	TRBD1	TGTGCCAGCAGCACCTACAGGGGAACCGGGGAGCTGTTTTTT	CASSTYRGTGELFF
TRBV5-4	TRBJ2-7	.	TRBD1	TGTGCCAGTAGTCAGGGACAGGGGCACTACGAGCAGTACTTC	CASSQGQGHYEQYF
TRBV6-5	TRBJ1-5	.	.	TGTGCCACTTATGATAGGCCGAGGGGCAATCAGCCCCAGCATTTT	CATYDRPRGNQPQHF